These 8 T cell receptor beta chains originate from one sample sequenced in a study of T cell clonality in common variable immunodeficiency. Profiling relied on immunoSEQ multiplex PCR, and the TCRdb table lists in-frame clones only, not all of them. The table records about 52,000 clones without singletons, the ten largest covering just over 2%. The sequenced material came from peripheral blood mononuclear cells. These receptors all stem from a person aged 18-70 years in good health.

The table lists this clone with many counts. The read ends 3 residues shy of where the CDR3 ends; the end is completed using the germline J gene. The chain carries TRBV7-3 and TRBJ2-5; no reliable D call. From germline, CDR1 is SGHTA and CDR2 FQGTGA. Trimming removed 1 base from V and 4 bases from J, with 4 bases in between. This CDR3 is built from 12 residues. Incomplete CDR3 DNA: TGTGCCAGCAGCTTAAATCGAGAGACC. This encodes CASSLNRET. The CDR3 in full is CASSLNRETQYF.

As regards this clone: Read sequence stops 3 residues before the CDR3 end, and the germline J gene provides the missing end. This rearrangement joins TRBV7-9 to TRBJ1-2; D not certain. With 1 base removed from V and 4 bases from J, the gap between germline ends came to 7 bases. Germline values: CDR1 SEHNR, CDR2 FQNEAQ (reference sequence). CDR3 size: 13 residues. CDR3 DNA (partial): TGTGCCAGCAGCTTAGAGGTAGCCTATGGC. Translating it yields CASSLEVAYG. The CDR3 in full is CASSLEVAYGYTF.

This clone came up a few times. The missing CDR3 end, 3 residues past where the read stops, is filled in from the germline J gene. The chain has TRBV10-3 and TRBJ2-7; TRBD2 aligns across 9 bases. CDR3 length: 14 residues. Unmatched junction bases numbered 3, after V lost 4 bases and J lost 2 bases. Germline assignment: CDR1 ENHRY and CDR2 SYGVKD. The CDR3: CAISGASGAYEQYF. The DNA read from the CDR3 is TGTGCCATCAGTGGGGCTAGCGGGGCCTACGAG.

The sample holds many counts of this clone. The covered CDR3 bases are TGTGCCTGGAGTGTAGCAGGGTACGGC. The encoded protein is CAWSVAGYG. The whole CDR3 protein is CAWSVAGYGYTF. The V call is TRBV30, the J call TRBJ1-2; D is possibly TRBD1 (5 bases). The read ends 3 residues before the CDR3 terminus; that terminus is restored from the germline J gene. The germline V gene encodes CDR1 GTSNPN and CDR2 SVGIG (reference sequence). The CDR3 consists of 12 residues.

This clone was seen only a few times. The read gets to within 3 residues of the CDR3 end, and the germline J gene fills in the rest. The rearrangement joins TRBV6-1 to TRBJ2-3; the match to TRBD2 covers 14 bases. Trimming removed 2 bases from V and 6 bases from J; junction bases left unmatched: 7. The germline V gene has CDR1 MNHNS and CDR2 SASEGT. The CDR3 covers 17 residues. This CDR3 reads CASSEMMTSGGADTQYF. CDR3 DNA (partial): TGTGCCAGCAGTGAAATGATGACTAGCGGGGGGGCCGATACG.

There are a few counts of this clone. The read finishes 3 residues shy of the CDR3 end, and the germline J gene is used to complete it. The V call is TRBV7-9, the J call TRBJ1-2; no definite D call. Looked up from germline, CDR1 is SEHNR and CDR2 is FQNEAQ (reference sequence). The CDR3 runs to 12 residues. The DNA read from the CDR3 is TGTGCCAGCAGCTTAAGCTTTTACGAC. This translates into CASSLSFYD. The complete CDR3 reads CASSLSFYDYTF. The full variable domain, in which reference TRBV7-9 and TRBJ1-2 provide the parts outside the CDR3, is DTGVSQNPRHKITKRGQNVTFRCDPISEHNRLYWYRQTLGQGPEFLTYFQNEAQLEKSRLLSDRFSAERPKGSFSTLEIQRTEQGDSAMYLCASSLSFYDYTFGSGTRLTVV.

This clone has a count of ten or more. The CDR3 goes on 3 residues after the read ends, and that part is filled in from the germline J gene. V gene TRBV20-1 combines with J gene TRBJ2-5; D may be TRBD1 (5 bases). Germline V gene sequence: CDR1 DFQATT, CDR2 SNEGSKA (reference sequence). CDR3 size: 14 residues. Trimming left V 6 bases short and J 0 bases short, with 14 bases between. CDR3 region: CSAPTPDNQETQYF. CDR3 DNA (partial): TGCAGTGCCCCTACCCCGGACAACCAAGAGACC.

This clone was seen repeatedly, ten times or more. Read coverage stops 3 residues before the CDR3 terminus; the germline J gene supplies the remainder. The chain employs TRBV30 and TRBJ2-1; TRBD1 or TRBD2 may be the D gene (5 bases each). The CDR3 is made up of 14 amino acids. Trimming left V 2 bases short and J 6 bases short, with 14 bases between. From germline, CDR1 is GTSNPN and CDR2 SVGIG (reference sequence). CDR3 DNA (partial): TGTGCCTGGAGTCCGACTTTGAGGGGCAATGAG. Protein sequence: CAWSPTLRGNE. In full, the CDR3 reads CAWSPTLRGNEQFF.